The 23 T cell receptor beta chains below were found in one sample sequenced in a study of T cell repertoires in cytomegalovirus infection. TCRdb re-derived calls from the reads in MiXCR, one entry per CDR3 protein. The sample carries about 260,000 distinct CDR3 sequences, approximately 15% recorded once. Sequencing input: PBMCs. Receptors were obtained from a human donor in good health (CMV status not recorded). Some clones in this sample may be carry-over from other donors' samples.

V usage is TRBV29-1 and J usage is TRBJ2-3; D may be TRBD1 or TRBD2 (5 bases each). This CDR3 has 13 amino acids. Trimming shortened V by 5 bases and J by 2 bases, and 11 bases separated the two germline ends. Looked up from germline, CDR1 is SQVTM and CDR2 is ANQGSEA. The CDR3 here is CSVRGEPTDTQYF. The CDR3, as DNA: TGCAGCGTTCGAGGGGAGCCCACAGATACGCAGTATTTT.

The chain carries TRBV12-5 and TRBJ1-2; no firm D call. CDR3 length equals 13 residues. In germline, CDR1 is LGHNT, CDR2 FRNRAP. Trimming left V 6 bases short and J 4 bases short, with 12 bases between. The CDR3 loop is CASGLDGGYGYTF. The DNA of the CDR3 is TGTGCTAGTGGCCTGGATGGCGGCTATGGCTACACCTTC.

The chain carries TRBV20-1 and TRBJ1-6, with TRBD1 as a possible D gene (6 bases). The CDR3 is made up of 13 amino acids. Germline V gene data show CDR1 as DFQATT and CDR2 as SNEGSKA (reference sequence). V gave up 4 bases and J gave up 7 bases, with 11 bases separating them. The CDR3 here is CSATVQGNSPLHF. The DNA for the CDR3 is TGCAGTGCTACCGTACAGGGAAATTCACCCCTCCACTTT.

This clonotype was picked up many times. This chain links TRBV7-2 with TRBJ1-2; unclear D gene. Trimming left V 1 base short and J 10 bases short, with 19 bases between. The germline gives CDR1 SGHTA, CDR2 FQGNSA. The CDR3 loop spans 15 amino acids. The CDR3 reads CASSLDSGKDSDYTF. As DNA, the CDR3 is TGTGCCAGCAGCTTAGACTCGGGAAAGGATTCGGACTACACCTTC.

This clonotype came up many times. The chain recombines TRBV11-3 with TRBJ2-5; 9 positions match TRBD1. This CDR3 is 17 amino acids long. CDR1 and CDR2 from the germline V gene are SGHNT and YENEEA. The trim removed 1 base at V and 1 base at J, leaving 7 bases unmatched. CDR3 nucleotides: TGTGCCAGCAGCTTAGGAGACTGGACAGGGGTCCAAGAGACCCAGTACTTC. It codes for CASSLGDWTGVQETQYF.

The chain employs TRBV27 and TRBJ2-3; D unresolved. This CDR3 has 15 residues. The V and J ends lost 0 bases and 2 bases respectively, with 9 bases between them. CDR1 MNHEY and CDR2 SMNVEV come from the germline V gene (reference sequence). CDR3: CASSLSPPYTDTQYF. For the CDR3, the DNA is TGTGCCAGCAGTTTATCCCCCCCGTACACAGATACGCAGTATTTT.

This clonotype occurred a few times. The chain employs TRBV20-1 and TRBJ2-7; TRBD1 matches at 8 bases. The junction had 5 bases not matched to a gene; V was cut back by 3 bases and J by 1 base. Per germline, CDR1 DFQATT and CDR2 SNEGSKA (reference sequence). The CDR3 extends over 14 amino acids. The CDR3 region has the DNA TGCAGTGCTAGCCGGACAGGGAGGTCCTACGAGCAGTACTTC. Its protein is CSASRTGRSYEQYF.

V and J are TRBV11-2 and TRBJ2-5, with TRBD2 as a possible D gene (5 bases). Germline V lookup: CDR1 SGHAT, CDR2 FQNNGV. This CDR3 comprises 14 residues. The V end was cut by 5 bases, the J end by 5 bases, with 15 bases between. The CDR3 region has the DNA TGTGCCAGCAGCAAGGGAGAAGCCAGGGAGACCCAGTACTTC. This translates into CASSKGEARETQYF.

This clonotype was detected ten times or more. The genes are TRBV7-9 and TRBJ2-2; D is ambiguous. The CDR3 spans 14 residues. Trimming removed 1 base from V and 5 bases from J, with 8 bases in between. Germline loops: CDR1 SEHNR, CDR2 FQNEAQ (reference sequence). In DNA, the CDR3 is TGTGCCAGCAGCTTAGTGCCAAGAACCGGGGAGCTGTTTTTT. It is translated as CASSLVPRTGELFF.

This clonotype was observed many times. V usage is TRBV7-2 and J usage is TRBJ1-1; D is perhaps TRBD1 (5 bases). The CDR3 sequence is 13 residues long. Germline-derived CDR1 and CDR2 are SGHTA and FQGNSA. V dropped 7 bases and J dropped 4 bases, with 13 bases sitting between them. CDR3 bases: TGTGCCAGCACCCTACGGGGGAGCACTGAAGCTTTCTTT. Amino acids: CASTLRGSTEAFF.

The chain carries TRBV12-3 or TRBV12-4 and TRBJ1-4; D gene uncertain. The CDR3 has 14 residues. Trimming shortened V by 2 bases and J by 8 bases, and 12 bases separated the two germline ends. The CDR3 region has the DNA TGTGCCAGCAGTTTATCCCCGGCGGGCGAAAAACTGTTTTTT. This encodes CASSLSPAGEKLFF.

This clonotype has a handful of counts. CDR3 sequence reads: CASKPGPTPTDTQYF. The DNA of the CDR3 is TGTGCCAGCAAGCCCGGGCCAACTCCCACAGATACGCAGTATTTT. The rearrangement links TRBV7-9 to TRBJ2-3; D is ambiguous. Trimming pared 7 bases from V and 2 bases from J, leaving 16 bases between. Germline V gene lookup returns CDR1 SEHNR and CDR2 FQNEAQ (reference sequence). The length of the CDR3 is 15 residues.

This clonotype was counted a few times. The V and J genes are TRBV20-1 and TRBJ2-3; 12 nucleotides align to TRBD2. CDR1 DFQATT and CDR2 SNEGSKA come from the germline V gene (reference sequence). Losses at the gene ends were 1 base for V and 4 bases for J; bases not matched to a gene: 6. The CDR3 sequence is 16 residues long. The CDR3 coding sequence is TGCAGTGCTAGAGCTCCTCGACTAGCGGGGGCAGATACGCAGTATTTT. Its protein product is CSARAPRLAGADTQYF.

Worth noting for this clonotype: The junction shows a germline mismatch at one end, possibly a read error. This chain connects TRBV6-6 to TRBJ1-2, with D hard to call. This CDR3 contains 14 residues. CDR1 is MNHNY and CDR2 is SVGAGI in the germline V gene (reference sequence). In nucleotides, the CDR3 is TGTGCCAGCAGTTCACCGACACGTTCCTATGGCTACAACTTC. Translation: CASSSPTRSYGYNF.

This clonotype was counted only a few times. This chain connects TRBV4-1 to TRBJ1-5; D is ambiguous. Looked up from germline, CDR1 is MGHRA and CDR2 is YSYEKL. Deletions cut 4 bases from V and 6 bases from J, with 10 bases between. CDR3 size: 13 residues. CDR3 DNA sequence: TGCGCCAGCAGCCCTTCAGGCTTTCAGCCCCAGCATTTT. Translating gives CASSPSGFQPQHF.

This clonotype came up many times. The chain joins TRBV7-9 to TRBJ2-3; 8 bases map to TRBD1. J gave up 2 bases and V 0 bases, and 1 base lay outside the gene matches. CDR3 length: 15 residues. Germline V gene sequence: CDR1 SEHNR, CDR2 FQNEAQ (reference sequence). The DNA of the CDR3 is TGTGCCAGCAGCTTAGCGGGACAGGACACAGATACGCAGTATTTT. The encoded protein is CASSLAGQDTDTQYF. Based on the CDR3 plus reference TRBV7-9 and TRBJ2-3, the full variable domain is DTGVSQNPRHKITKRGQNVTFRCDPISEHNRLYWYRQTLGQGPEFLTYFQNEAQLEKSRLLSDRFSAERPKGSFSTLEIQRTEQGDSAMYLCASSLAGQDTDTQYFGPGTRLTVL.

Regarding this clonotype: Just one base apart from a much larger clone, this may be a read error. The V call is TRBV7-9, the J call TRBJ2-7; 7 nucleotides align to TRBD1. The CDR3 contains 15 residues. Germline V CDR1 and CDR2: SEHNR, FQNEAQ (reference sequence). The DNA for the CDR3 is TGTGCCAGCATCCTTAGACAGGGCCCCCCTGACGAGCTGTACTTC. Its translation: CASILRQGPPDELYF.

The V call is TRBV29-1, the J call TRBJ2-7; D not certain. Deletions cut 8 bases from V and 5 bases from J, with 13 bases between. The CDR3 extends over 11 amino acids. Germline lookup yields CDR1 SQVTM and CDR2 ANQGSEA. The CDR3 region has the DNA TGCAGCTCGACGGTCCTCGACGAGCAGTACTTC. Encoded protein: CSSTVLDEQYF.

With regard to this clonotype: An end of the junction differs from the germline gene, which may be a read error. The chain couples TRBV5-1 to TRBJ1-2; D is perhaps TRBD1 (6 bases). This CDR3 has 15 amino acids. Germline lookup yields CDR1 SGHRS and CDR2 YFSETQ. CDR3 loop: CASSLPGGGGYGYTF. The DNA of the CDR3 is TGCGCCAGCAGCCTACCCGGAGGGGGTGGCTATGGTTACACCTTC. Variable domain in full (rest from reference TRBV5-1 and TRBJ1-2): KAGVTQTPRYLIKTRGQQVTLSCSPISGHRSVSWYQQTPGQGLQFLFEYFSETQRNKGNFPGRFSGRQFSNSRSEMNVSTLELGDSALYLCASSLPGGGGYGYTFGSGTRLTVV.

This clonotype was detected ten times or more. The V call is TRBV7-2, the J call TRBJ2-2; D gene uncertain. Germline V CDR1 and CDR2: SGHTA, FQGNSA. The V gene lost 3 bases and the J gene lost 6 bases, with 11 bases spanning the gap. There are 14 residues in the CDR3. The CDR3 region is CASSLSPSPGELFF. DNA of the CDR3: TGTGCCAGCAGCTTGAGCCCTTCCCCCGGGGAGCTGTTTTTT.

This clonotype showed up many times. Written as DNA, the CDR3 is TGTGCCACCAGAGGACTACCTGAGCAGTTCTTC. Protein sequence: CATRGLPEQFF. The chain joins TRBV28 to TRBJ2-1; TRBD2 might be the D (6 bases). This CDR3 has 11 residues. V lost 10 bases and J lost 9, with 13 bases in between. Germline-derived CDR1 and CDR2 are MDHEN and SYDVKM.

The rearrangement uses TRBV28 and TRBJ2-2; D is ambiguous. Looked up from germline, CDR1 is MDHEN and CDR2 is SYDVKM. This CDR3 is built from 12 residues. This chain's CDR3 is CAGSLGAGELFF. For the CDR3, the DNA is TGTGCGGGCTCCCTTGGAGCCGGGGAGCTGTTTTTT. The variable domain in full, completed from reference TRBV28 and TRBJ2-2, reads DVKVTQSSRYLVKRTGEKVFLECVQDMDHENMFWYRQDPGLGLRLIYFSYDVKMKEKGDIPEGYSVSREKKERFSLILESASTNQTSMYLCAGSLGAGELFFGEGSRLTVL.

This clonotype appeared a few times. This chain joins TRBV7-2 and TRBJ1-2, with D maybe TRBD1 (5 bases). The germline V gene has CDR1 SGHTA and CDR2 FQGNSA. Between the trimmed V and J ends, which lost 3 bases and 0 bases, there was a span of 11 bases. This CDR3 spans 15 amino acids. DNA of the CDR3: TGTGCCAGCAGCTTCCCGGGACTAGCTAACTATGGCTACACCTTC. Protein sequence: CASSFPGLANYGYTF.